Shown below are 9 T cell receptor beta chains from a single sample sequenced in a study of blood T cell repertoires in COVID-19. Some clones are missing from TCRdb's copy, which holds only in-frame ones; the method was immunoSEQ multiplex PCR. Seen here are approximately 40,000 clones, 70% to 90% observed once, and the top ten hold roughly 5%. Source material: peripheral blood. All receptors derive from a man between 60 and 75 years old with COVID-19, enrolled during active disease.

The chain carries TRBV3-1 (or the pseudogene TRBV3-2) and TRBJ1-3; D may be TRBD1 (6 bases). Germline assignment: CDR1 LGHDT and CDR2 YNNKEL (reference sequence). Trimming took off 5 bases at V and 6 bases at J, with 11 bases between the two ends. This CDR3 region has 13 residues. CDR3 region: CASSNNRANTIYF. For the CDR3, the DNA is TGTGCCAGCAGCAATAACAGGGCAAACACCATATATTTT.

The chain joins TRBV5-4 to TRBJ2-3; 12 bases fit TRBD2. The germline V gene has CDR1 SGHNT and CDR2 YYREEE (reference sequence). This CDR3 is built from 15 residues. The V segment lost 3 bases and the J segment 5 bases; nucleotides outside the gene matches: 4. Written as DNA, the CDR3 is TGTGCCAGCAGCTCTCTAGCGGGAGGGATAGATACGCAGTATTTT. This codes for CASSSLAGGIDTQYF.

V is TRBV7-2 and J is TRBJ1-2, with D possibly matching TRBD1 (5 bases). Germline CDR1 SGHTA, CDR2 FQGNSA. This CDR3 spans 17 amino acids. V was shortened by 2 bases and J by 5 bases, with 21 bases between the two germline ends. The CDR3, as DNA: TGTGCCAGCAGCTTAACTGGGGGAGCCGGGACTCAGTATGGCTACACCTTC. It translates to CASSLTGGAGTQYGYTF.

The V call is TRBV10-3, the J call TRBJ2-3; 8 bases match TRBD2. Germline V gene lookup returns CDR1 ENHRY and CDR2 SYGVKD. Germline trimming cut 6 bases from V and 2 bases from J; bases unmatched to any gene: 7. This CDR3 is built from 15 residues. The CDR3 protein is CAISDSGISTDTQYF. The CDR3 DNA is TGTGCCATCAGCGATAGCGGGATTTCCACAGATACGCAGTATTTT.

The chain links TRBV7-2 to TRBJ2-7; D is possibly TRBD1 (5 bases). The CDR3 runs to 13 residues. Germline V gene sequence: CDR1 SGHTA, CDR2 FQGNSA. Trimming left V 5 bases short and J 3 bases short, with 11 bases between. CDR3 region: CASSRGTVYEQYF. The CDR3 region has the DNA TGTGCCAGCAGCAGGGGAACTGTCTACGAGCAGTACTTC.

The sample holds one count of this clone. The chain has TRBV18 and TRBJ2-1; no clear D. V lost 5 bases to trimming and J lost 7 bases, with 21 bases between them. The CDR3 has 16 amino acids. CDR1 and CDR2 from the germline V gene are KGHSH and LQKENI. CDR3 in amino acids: CASSALSSGAENEQFF. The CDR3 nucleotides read TGTGCCAGCTCAGCGCTATCTTCCGGCGCGGAGAATGAGCAGTTCTTC.

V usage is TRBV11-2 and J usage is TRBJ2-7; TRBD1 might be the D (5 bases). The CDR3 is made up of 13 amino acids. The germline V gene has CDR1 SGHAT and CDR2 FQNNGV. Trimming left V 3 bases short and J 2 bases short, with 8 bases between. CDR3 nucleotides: TGTGCCAGCAGCTTGACAGCCCCCTACGAGCAGTACTTC. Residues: CASSLTAPYEQYF.

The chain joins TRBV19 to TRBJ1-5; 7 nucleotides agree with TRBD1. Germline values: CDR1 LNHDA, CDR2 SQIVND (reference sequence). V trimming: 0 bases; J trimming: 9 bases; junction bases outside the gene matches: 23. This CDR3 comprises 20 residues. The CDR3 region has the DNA TGTGCCAGTAGTATAGAGCCCGGGAGACAGGGTAGGGACCAGGGTCCGCCCCAGCATTTT. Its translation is CASSIEPGRQGRDQGPPQHF.

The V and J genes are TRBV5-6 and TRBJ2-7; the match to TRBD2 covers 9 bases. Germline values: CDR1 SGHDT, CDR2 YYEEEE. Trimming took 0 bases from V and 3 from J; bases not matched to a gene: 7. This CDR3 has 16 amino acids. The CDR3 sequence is CASSLASGILGYEQYF. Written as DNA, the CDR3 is TGTGCCAGCAGCTTGGCTAGCGGGATCCTAGGCTACGAGCAGTACTTC.